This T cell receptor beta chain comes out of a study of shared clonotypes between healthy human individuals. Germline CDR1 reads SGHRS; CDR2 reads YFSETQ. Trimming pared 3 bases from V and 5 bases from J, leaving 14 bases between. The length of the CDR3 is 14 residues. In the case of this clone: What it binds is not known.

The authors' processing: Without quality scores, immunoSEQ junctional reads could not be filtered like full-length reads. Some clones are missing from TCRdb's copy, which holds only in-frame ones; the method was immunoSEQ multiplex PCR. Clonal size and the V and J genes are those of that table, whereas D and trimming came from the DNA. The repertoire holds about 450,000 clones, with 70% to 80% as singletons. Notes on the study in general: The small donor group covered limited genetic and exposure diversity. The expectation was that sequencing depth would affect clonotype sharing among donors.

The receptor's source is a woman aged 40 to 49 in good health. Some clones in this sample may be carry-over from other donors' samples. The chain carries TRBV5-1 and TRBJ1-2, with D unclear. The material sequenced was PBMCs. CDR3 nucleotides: TGCGCCAGCAGCTATACAGAGCAACCTTATGGCTACACCTTC. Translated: CASSYTEQPYGYTF.